The T cell receptor (beta chain) under discussion was sequenced for a study of T cell responses to AZD1222 COVID-19 vaccine. CDR3 length: 14 amino acids. Germline V gene sequence: CDR1 LNHDA, CDR2 SQIVND (reference sequence). Trimming shortened V by 4 bases and J by 5 bases, and 13 bases separated the two germline ends. Sequencing used immunoSEQ multiplex PCR; TCRdb keeps in-frame clones, though not all of them. The repertoire holds just under 90,000 clones, with about 89% as singletons. Note on this clone: No antigen is known for it.

Study-level results: Of the AZD1222 recipients, only 5 or 6 were seropositive at baseline. It was only after the peak T cell response that any repertoires were sampled. Increases in Spike-specific TCR breadth and depth were seen after two AZD1222 doses. Nearly half of unique spike-specific TCRs reportedly avoided B.1.351 and B.1.1.7 mutated regions.

Sequences were derived from peripheral blood, sampled 28 days after the second AZD1222 dose. V is TRBV19 and J is TRBJ2-3, with D perhaps TRBD1 (7 bases). The sequence was collected from an adult who received the AZD1222 COVID-19 vaccine. The CDR3 region is CASSTHQGGDTQYF. CDR3 coding DNA: TGTGCCAGTAGTACTCATCAGGGGGGAGATACGCAGTATTTT.